Detailed here is one TCR beta chain. These data come from a study of blood T cell repertoires in COVID-19. Study as a whole: The United States, Italy and Spain were the sources of the acute and convalescent COVID-19 samples.

Authors' methods: For nucleated cells, counts were estimated from reference gene primer amplification. Generated by immunoSEQ multiplex PCR, the TCRdb table keeps only in-frame clones and is missing some. For V, J and clone size, that table is used; D and trimming come from the DNA. Of 100,000 to 120,000 clones in the sample, 65% to 90% were seen once. Trimming removed 0 bases at V and 7 bases at J, with 15 bases between. The CDR3 is 14 residues long. Germline assignment: CDR1 GTSNPN and CDR2 SVGIG (reference sequence). The sequence was collected from a man older than 75 with acute or convalescent COVID-19. This chain links TRBV30 with TRBJ1-2; D call uncertain. Sequenced: peripheral blood. Here the CDR3 DNA reads TGTGCCTGGAGTGTACGGGATCCTCTGTTTGGCTACACCTTC. Its translation is CAWSVRDPLFGYTF.